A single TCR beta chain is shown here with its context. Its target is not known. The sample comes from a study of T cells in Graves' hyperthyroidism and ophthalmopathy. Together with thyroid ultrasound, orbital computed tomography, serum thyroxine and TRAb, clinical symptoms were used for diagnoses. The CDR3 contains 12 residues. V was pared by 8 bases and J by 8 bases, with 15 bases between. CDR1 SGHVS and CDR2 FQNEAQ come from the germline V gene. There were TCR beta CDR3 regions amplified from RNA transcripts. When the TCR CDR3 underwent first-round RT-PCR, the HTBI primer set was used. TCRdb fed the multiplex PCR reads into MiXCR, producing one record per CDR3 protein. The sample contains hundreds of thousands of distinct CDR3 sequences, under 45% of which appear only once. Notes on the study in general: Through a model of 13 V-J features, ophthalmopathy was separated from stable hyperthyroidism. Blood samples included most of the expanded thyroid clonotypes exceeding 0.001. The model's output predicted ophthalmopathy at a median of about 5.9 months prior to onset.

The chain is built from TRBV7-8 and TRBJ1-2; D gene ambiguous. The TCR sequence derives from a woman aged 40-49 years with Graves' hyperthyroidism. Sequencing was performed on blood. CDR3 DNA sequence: TGTGCCAGCTCACCAGAAGGGCTCGGCTACACCTTC. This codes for CASSPEGLGYTF.